The TCR beta chain under discussion was sequenced for a study of blood T cell repertoires in COVID-19 (dated by TCRdb to 2018 to 2021). For the study in its entirety: Samples covering the acute and convalescent phases of COVID-19 were provided by collaborators in the United States, Italy and Spain. Deeply sampled blood TCRbeta repertoires from subjects exposed to, actively infected with, or recovered from COVID-19 were included in the dataset. The prospective study material was composed of cDNA or gDNA derived from T cells, B-cell-depleted T cells, or PBMCs. The samples were drawn from two sources: the first 160 participants of the ongoing ImmuneRACE study, and over 1,000 subjects contributed by 6 global collaborators. The repertoires were released in a freely available public database intended as a resource for research on the immune response to SARS-CoV-2. A de-identified subject ID, COVID-19 status, age in years and sex were almost always included in the sample metadata. HLA class I and class II types, where available, came from metadata supplied by the sample provider rather than from assay-based typing. Study-wide findings and limitations: How much clinical and demographic metadata was included differed by source and by participant, and the metadata was provided uncurated.

Enrolling through a virtual design, the prospective study's participants ranged in age from roughly 18 to 95 years and lived across about two dozen United States geographic areas. Cohort assignment in the prospective study relied on participant-reported clinical history from a screening survey and a study questionnaire. ImmuneRACE Cohort 3 recovered participants were defined by two consecutive negative NP/OP PCR tests, healthcare professional clearance, or symptom resolution. Each participant in the prospective study had whole blood, serum and a nasopharyngeal or oropharyngeal swab collected by mobile phlebotomists. Participants in the prospective study had the option to provide additional blood draws and questionnaires over a roughly 2-month period. Before DNA extraction, prospective study blood samples were shipped either frozen or at room temperature. V was cut back by 5 bases and J by 7 bases, leaving a gap of 15 bases between them. CDR1 and CDR2 are read off the germline V gene (reference sequence) as LNHDA and SQIVND. The CDR3 has 14 amino acids, counting the end cysteine and phenylalanine. The CDR3 DNA has 42 bases and is translated from base 1.

Concerning this clone: The antigen this receptor binds is unknown. Base-call qualities are not available, and no considerably larger clone is one nucleotide away.

TCRbeta CDR3 regions were amplified from genomic DNA by means of the immunoSEQ Assay, a bias-controlled multiplex PCR. Per the original workflow: The number of nucleated cells in each sample was estimated from the amplification of reference gene primers within the assay. To quantify the absolute abundance of each unique TCRbeta CDR3 rearrangement, sequence reads were collapsed and filtered. For each sample, productive Simpson clonality was calculated by taking the square root of Simpson's diversity index across productive rearrangements. TCRdb took over this immuneACCESS table, retaining in-frame rearrangements with V and J assigned. Such tables are incomplete; in checked studies, under half of the missing clones stem from an unresolved V gene, and the remainder is unexplained. The V and J calls and the clone size are those of that table, but D and trimming were determined from the DNA. This sample is represented by around 290,000 clones; 89% of them were singletons. The ten largest clones add up to less than 2% of the sample.

Sequencing was carried out using PBMCs or T cells enriched from blood (not recorded which). In this chain, TRBV19 is recombined with TRBJ2-1, with TRBD1 tentatively as D gene (7 bases match). The receptor comes from a middle-aged woman who had recovered from COVID-19. The DNA reads TGTGCCAGTAGTTGGGCAGGGGGAGGAAATGAGCAGTTCTTC. The resulting protein is CASSWAGGGNEQFF.